The 9 T cell receptor beta chains listed next were all sequenced from one sample in a study of Ad26.COV2.S vaccination and SARS-CoV-2 variants. The protocol was immunoSEQ multiplex PCR, while the TCRdb copy is restricted to in-frame clones and leaves out a portion. The table includes a few hundred thousand clones, around four fifths detected once. Regarding treatment: over 15 received Ad26.COV2.S at low or high dose, single or two shots; about 5 received placebo; per-sample allocation not given. After the first vaccine or placebo injection, samples were drawn on day 63. The sequenced sample was peripheral blood, obtained in a trial of Ad26.COV2.S vaccine versus placebo. The receptors derive from a person between 18 and 59 years old who received the Ad26.COV2.S COVID-19 vaccine or a placebo.

The chain carries TRBV6-2 or TRBV6-3 and TRBJ2-5; the match to TRBD2 covers 7 bases. Germline loops: CDR1 MNHEY, CDR2 SVGEGT. The CDR3 runs 12 residues. With 5 bases clipped from V and 5 bases from J, the junction kept 2 bases outside the gene matches. The CDR3 spells CASSMRGETQYF. The CDR3 DNA is TGTGCCAGCAGTATGCGGGGGGAGACCCAGTACTTC.

The V gene is TRBV7-7, the J gene TRBJ2-1, with 9 bases that match TRBD2. There are 15 residues in the CDR3. Germline values: CDR1 SSHAT, CDR2 FNYEAQ (reference sequence). V gave up 1 base and J gave up 8 bases; unmatched junction bases: 6. CDR3 sequence reads: CASSLGSGLAHEQFF. The CDR3 region has the DNA TGTGCCAGCAGCTTAGGATCCGGACTAGCGCATGAGCAGTTCTTC.

The rearrangement links TRBV7-9 to TRBJ1-1, with TRBD1 as a possible D gene (5 bases). Trimming took off 6 bases at V and 1 base at J, with 9 bases between the two ends. In germline, CDR1 is SEHNR, CDR2 FQNEAQ (reference sequence). The CDR3 sequence is 13 residues long. The CDR3 nucleotides read TGTGCCAGCAGTTGGAGGGGGAACACTGAAGCTTTCTTT. It specifies CASSWRGNTEAFF. The whole variable domain, filled in from reference TRBV7-9 and TRBJ1-1, reads DTGVSQNPRHKITKRGQNVTFRCDPISEHNRLYWYRQTLGQGPEFLTYFQNEAQLEKSRLLSDRFSAERPKGSFSTLEIQRTEQGDSAMYLCASSWRGNTEAFFGQGTRLTVV.

The V and J genes are TRBV4-1 and TRBJ1-4; tentatively, D is TRBD1 (6 bases). This CDR3 is built from 16 residues. The germline gives CDR1 MGHRA, CDR2 YSYEKL. V was trimmed by 2 bases and J by 11 bases, leaving 21 bases between them. The CDR3, as DNA: TGCGCCAGCAGCCAAAACTCGCGTCCGGGACACTTTAAACTGTTTTTT. This encodes CASSQNSRPGHFKLFF.

This chain connects TRBV12-5 to TRBJ1-3; D gene unclear. Germline CDR1 LGHNT, CDR2 FRNRAP. V was trimmed by 2 bases and J by 2 bases, leaving 7 bases between them. There are 14 residues in the CDR3. CDR3 amino acids: CASGLFGTGNTIYF. In DNA, the CDR3 is TGTGCTAGTGGTTTGTTCGGGACTGGAAACACCATATATTTT.

The chain couples TRBV5-1 to TRBJ2-3, with D uncertain. Germline V CDR1 and CDR2: SGHRS, YFSETQ. The germline V and J ends were trimmed by 4 bases and 2 bases, with 14 bases remaining between them. The length of the CDR3 is 15 residues. CDR3 bases: TGCGCCAGCAGCGTCGACGGTTACTCCACAGATACGCAGTATTTT. Amino acids: CASSVDGYSTDTQYF.

The count of this clone is one. The rearrangement joins TRBV7-3 to TRBJ2-3; 9 positions agree with TRBD2. There are 16 residues in the CDR3. With 5 bases clipped from V and 5 bases from J, the junction kept 11 bases outside the gene matches. Germline V gives CDR1 SGHTA, CDR2 FQGTGA. The CDR3 is CASSKSGLAGRDTQYF. CDR3 bases: TGTGCCAGCAGCAAAAGCGGCCTAGCGGGAAGAGATACGCAGTATTTT.

The chain is built from TRBV3-1 (or the pseudogene TRBV3-2) and TRBJ2-2, with 9 bases lining up with TRBD2. Germline lookup yields CDR1 LGHDT and CDR2 YNNKEL (reference sequence). The CDR3 covers 18 residues. V gave up 2 bases and J gave up 3 bases; unmatched junction bases: 10. The CDR3 DNA sequence: TGTGCCAGCAGCCAACCCCATCGGCTAGCGGGATACACCGGGGAGCTGTTTTTT. It specifies CASSQPHRLAGYTGELFF.

V usage is TRBV27 and J usage is TRBJ1-1; TRBD1 is a possible D gene (5 bases). The germline V gene encodes CDR1 MNHEY and CDR2 SMNVEV (reference sequence). This CDR3 comprises 14 residues. The V end was cut by 6 bases, the J end by 6 bases, with 17 bases between. This chain's CDR3 is CASRPPGGRAEAFF. CDR3 DNA sequence: TGTGCCAGCAGACCCCCGGGGGGGAGGGCTGAAGCTTTCTTT.